Listed below are T cell receptor beta chains from one sample, sequenced in a study of T cell responses to AZD1222 COVID-19 vaccine. Libraries were prepared by immunoSEQ multiplex PCR; TCRdb keeps only in-frame clonotypes and omits some of them. The sample has 100,000 to 150,000 clones; 88% are singletons. The material was peripheral blood, obtained 28 days after the second AZD1222 dose. Every receptor here comes from an adult who received the AZD1222 COVID-19 vaccine. Each CDR3 is given with its conserved first and last residue. Fields, in order: clone size, V gene, J gene, D gene, CDR3 protein, CDR3 DNA. A D gene is named only where the DNA matches it firmly. Clone size appears in some rows only: once, few, many, or a class for an expanded clone.

abundance: .
v_gene: TRBV12-3/TRBV12-4
j_gene: TRBJ1-2
d_gene: .
CDR3aa: CASSLDVNYGYTF
CDR3nt: TGTGCCAGCAGTTTAGATGTCAACTATGGCTACACCTTC

abundance: .
v_gene: TRBV2
j_gene: TRBJ1-1
d_gene: .
CDR3aa: CASSWGEAFF
CDR3nt: TGTGCCAGCAGTTGGGGTGAAGCTTTCTTT

abundance: .
v_gene: TRBV11-2
j_gene: TRBJ2-3
d_gene: TRBD1
CDR3aa: CASQGQGVDTQYF
CDR3nt: TGTGCCAGCCAGGGACAGGGTGTAGATACGCAGTATTTT

abundance: .
v_gene: TRBV6-2/TRBV6-3
j_gene: TRBJ1-1
d_gene: TRBD1
CDR3aa: CASSRTGGPLTEAFF
CDR3nt: TGTGCCAGCAGTCGTACAGGGGGCCCGTTGACTGAAGCTTTCTTT

abundance: .
v_gene: TRBV21-1
j_gene: TRBJ2-5
d_gene: .
CDR3aa: CASSKTRRGQETQYF
CDR3nt: TGTGCCAGCAGCAAAACCCGGAGGGGCCAAGAGACCCAGTACTTC

abundance: .
v_gene: TRBV2
j_gene: TRBJ1-1
d_gene: .
CDR3aa: CASSEAWAGSAFF
CDR3nt: TGTGCCAGCAGTGAAGCATGGGCAGGGTCGGCTTTCTTT

abundance: .
v_gene: TRBV3-1/TRBV3-2
j_gene: TRBJ1-1
d_gene: .
CDR3aa: CASSQVGKEHSHRSRDTEAFF
CDR3nt: TGTGCCAGCAGCCAAGTGGGCAAGGAACACTCACATAGGTCGAGGGACACTGAAGCTTTCTTT

abundance: once
v_gene: TRBV10-3
j_gene: TRBJ1-2
d_gene: .
CDR3aa: CAISERPGVYNNGYTF
CDR3nt: TGTGCCATCAGTGAGCGGCCGGGCGTCTACAATAATGGCTACACCTTC

abundance: .
v_gene: TRBV7-9
j_gene: TRBJ2-1
d_gene: .
CDR3aa: CASSLAQSPRAHNEQFF
CDR3nt: TGTGCCAGCAGCTTAGCCCAATCACCGAGGGCCCACAATGAGCAGTTCTTC

abundance: .
v_gene: TRBV2
j_gene: TRBJ1-5
d_gene: TRBD1
CDR3aa: CASSDLRSGGFNQPQHF
CDR3nt: TGTGCCAGCAGTGATTTAAGGTCAGGGGGTTTCAATCAGCCCCAGCATTTT

abundance: .
v_gene: TRBV28
j_gene: TRBJ2-1
d_gene: TRBD2
CDR3aa: CASSLTSGRFNEQFF
CDR3nt: TGTGCCAGCAGCCTGACTAGCGGGAGATTCAATGAGCAGTTCTTC

abundance: .
v_gene: TRBV30
j_gene: TRBJ1-2
d_gene: .
CDR3aa: CAWSTLIGTGYGYTF
CDR3nt: TGTGCCTGGAGTACGCTAATCGGGACGGGCTATGGCTACACCTTC

abundance: .
v_gene: TRBV7-9
j_gene: TRBJ1-4
d_gene: .
CDR3aa: CASSPPTDREKLFF
CDR3nt: TGTGCCAGCAGCCCTCCGACGGATCGAGAAAAACTGTTTTTT

abundance: .
v_gene: TRBV19
j_gene: TRBJ1-2
d_gene: TRBD1
CDR3aa: CAGRQGESYGYTF
CDR3nt: TGTGCCGGACGACAGGGGGAGAGCTATGGCTACACCTTC

abundance: .
v_gene: TRBV15
j_gene: TRBJ2-3
d_gene: .
CDR3aa: CATRPIPGPLRPDTQYF
CDR3nt: TGTGCCACCAGACCGATTCCCGGGCCACTACGACCAGATACGCAGTATTTT

abundance: .
v_gene: TRBV7-3
j_gene: TRBJ2-7
d_gene: .
CDR3aa: CASSQDPVGYEQYF
CDR3nt: TGTGCCAGCAGCCAGGACCCAGTGGGGTACGAGCAGTACTTC

abundance: .
v_gene: TRBV4-3
j_gene: TRBJ2-7
d_gene: TRBD2
CDR3aa: CASSQAGSGEPGYEQYF
CDR3nt: TGCGCCAGCAGCCAAGCGGGTAGCGGGGAGCCCGGGTACGAGCAGTACTTC

abundance: .
v_gene: TRBV18
j_gene: TRBJ2-2
d_gene: .
CDR3aa: CASSPTQARGNTGELFF
CDR3nt: TGTGCCAGCTCCCCGACGCAGGCGAGAGGTAACACCGGGGAGCTGTTTTTT

abundance: .
v_gene: TRBV5-4
j_gene: TRBJ2-1
d_gene: .
CDR3aa: CASSLAIGGPSDEQFF
CDR3nt: TGTGCCAGCAGCTTGGCCATCGGGGGGCCGTCCGATGAGCAGTTCTTC

abundance: .
v_gene: TRBV23-1
j_gene: TRBJ1-5
d_gene: TRBD1
CDR3aa: CASSQRDRWGLGQPQHF
CDR3nt: TGCGCCAGCAGTCAAAGGGACAGGTGGGGATTAGGTCAGCCCCAGCATTTT

abundance: once
v_gene: TRBV30
j_gene: TRBJ2-6
d_gene: .
CDR3aa: CAWTTGSGANVLTF
CDR3nt: TGTGCCTGGACTACTGGCTCTGGGGCCAACGTCCTGACTTTC

abundance: .
v_gene: TRBV19
j_gene: TRBJ1-2
d_gene: .
CDR3aa: CASSPGQSTGYTF
CDR3nt: TGTGCCAGTAGTCCCGGACAGTCCACCGGCTACACCTTC

abundance: .
v_gene: TRBV3-1/TRBV3-2
j_gene: TRBJ2-6
d_gene: TRBD1
CDR3aa: CASGLRQGRGANVLTF
CDR3nt: TGTGCCAGCGGGCTCCGACAGGGGCGCGGGGCCAACGTCCTGACTTTC

abundance: once
v_gene: TRBV2
j_gene: TRBJ2-7
d_gene: .
CDR3aa: CASSQDGASYEQYF
CDR3nt: TGTGCCAGCAGCCAGGACGGTGCCTCCTACGAGCAGTACTTC

abundance: .
v_gene: TRBV2
j_gene: TRBJ1-5
d_gene: TRBD1
CDR3aa: CASSTDRADGQPQHF
CDR3nt: TGTGCCAGCAGTACCGACAGGGCTGACGGTCAGCCCCAGCATTTT

abundance: .
v_gene: TRBV19
j_gene: TRBJ1-6
d_gene: .
CDR3aa: CASIRTNSYNSPLHF
CDR3nt: TGTGCCAGTATCCGGACAAACTCCTATAATTCACCCCTCCACTTT

abundance: .
v_gene: TRBV27
j_gene: TRBJ2-7
d_gene: TRBD2
CDR3aa: CASRDVAGISYEQYF
CDR3nt: TGTGCCAGCAGAGACGTAGCGGGGATCTCCTACGAGCAGTACTTC

abundance: .
v_gene: TRBV15
j_gene: TRBJ2-7
d_gene: .
CDR3aa: CATSRGAEGQYF
CDR3nt: TGTGCCACCAGCAGAGGGGCCGAAGGGCAGTACTTC

abundance: .
v_gene: TRBV5-1
j_gene: TRBJ1-3
d_gene: TRBD1
CDR3aa: CASSNQGAVGNTIYF
CDR3nt: TGCGCCAGCAGCAACCAGGGGGCAGTCGGAAACACCATATATTTT

abundance: .
v_gene: TRBV5-5
j_gene: TRBJ1-1
d_gene: .
CDR3aa: CVSFSGGARNTEAFF
CDR3nt: TGTGTGAGCTTTAGCGGGGGCGCACGGAACACTGAAGCTTTCTTT

abundance: once
v_gene: TRBV11-2
j_gene: TRBJ1-3
d_gene: .
CDR3aa: CASSNTGINTIYF
CDR3nt: TGTGCCAGCAGCAATACAGGAATAAACACCATATATTTT

abundance: .
v_gene: TRBV6-5
j_gene: TRBJ1-3
d_gene: .
CDR3aa: CASSYAGTPSNTIYF
CDR3nt: TGTGCCAGCAGTTACGCCGGGACCCCATCGAACACCATATATTTT

abundance: .
v_gene: TRBV6-5
j_gene: TRBJ1-1
d_gene: .
CDR3aa: CATHKPGAEAFF
CDR3nt: TGTGCCACCCACAAGCCCGGGGCCGAAGCTTTCTTT

abundance: .
v_gene: TRBV7-9
j_gene: TRBJ2-7
d_gene: TRBD1
CDR3aa: CASSPVRGQLVYEQYF
CDR3nt: TGTGCCAGCAGCCCAGTCAGGGGGCAATTGGTCTACGAGCAGTACTTC

abundance: .
v_gene: TRBV4-2
j_gene: TRBJ2-7
d_gene: .
CDR3aa: CASSPLLARKSSYEQYF
CDR3nt: TGTGCCAGCAGCCCTCTTTTAGCGCGAAAATCCTCCTACGAGCAGTACTTC

abundance: .
v_gene: TRBV2
j_gene: TRBJ1-3
d_gene: TRBD1
CDR3aa: CASSMDRTGNTIYF
CDR3nt: TGTGCCAGCAGCATGGACAGGACTGGAAACACCATATATTTT

abundance: .
v_gene: TRBV6-6
j_gene: TRBJ2-7
d_gene: TRBD1
CDR3aa: CASSKRTGDEQYF
CDR3nt: TGTGCCAGCAGTAAACGGACAGGGGACGAGCAGTACTTC

abundance: .
v_gene: TRBV7-9
j_gene: TRBJ1-2
d_gene: .
CDR3aa: CASSLEVEMACTF
CDR3nt: TGTGCCAGCAGCTTAGAGGTGGAGATGGCGTGCACCTTC

abundance: .
v_gene: TRBV27
j_gene: TRBJ2-7
d_gene: TRBD2
CDR3aa: CASSSPGTSGYEQYF
CDR3nt: TGTGCCAGCAGTTCCCCCGGGACTAGCGGCTACGAGCAGTACTTC

abundance: .
v_gene: TRBV24-1
j_gene: TRBJ2-5
d_gene: .
CDR3aa: CATSDPGLSGRQETQYF
CDR3nt: TGTGCCACCAGTGACCCGGGTCTTAGCGGACGACAAGAGACCCAGTACTTC

abundance: .
v_gene: TRBV29-1
j_gene: TRBJ1-5
d_gene: TRBD1
CDR3aa: CSVTDREGQPQHF
CDR3nt: TGCAGCGTGACAGACAGGGAAGGTCAGCCCCAGCATTTT

abundance: few
v_gene: TRBV15
j_gene: TRBJ2-7
d_gene: .
CDR3aa: CATTSIDTGIDEQYF
CDR3nt: TGTGCCACCACTTCGATCGACACAGGGATCGACGAGCAGTACTTC

abundance: .
v_gene: TRBV5-1
j_gene: TRBJ1-3
d_gene: TRBD1
CDR3aa: CASSLGTDSGNTIYF
CDR3nt: TGCGCCAGCAGCCTCGGGACAGACTCTGGAAACACCATATATTTT

abundance: .
v_gene: TRBV29-1
j_gene: TRBJ2-1
d_gene: .
CDR3aa: CSIQRGAYNEQFF
CDR3nt: TGCAGCATCCAGAGGGGCGCCTACAATGAGCAGTTCTTC

abundance: .
v_gene: TRBV5-1
j_gene: TRBJ2-2
d_gene: .
CDR3aa: CASSLGDRELFF
CDR3nt: TGCGCCAGCAGCTTGGGGGACCGGGAGCTGTTTTTT

abundance: .
v_gene: TRBV19
j_gene: TRBJ2-1
d_gene: TRBD2
CDR3aa: CASSIRSSGFPPPEQFF
CDR3nt: TGTGCCAGTAGTATAAGGAGTAGCGGGTTCCCCCCCCCTGAGCAGTTCTTC

abundance: .
v_gene: TRBV5-1
j_gene: TRBJ1-4
d_gene: .
CDR3aa: CASSLAGEKLFF
CDR3nt: TGCGCCAGCAGCTTGGCCGGGGAAAAACTGTTTTTT